These 8 T cell receptor beta chains originate from one sample sequenced in a study of blood T cell repertoires in COVID-19. Sequencing used immunoSEQ multiplex PCR; TCRdb keeps in-frame clones, though not all of them. The sample lists 240,000 or so clones; 85% to 90% were seen once. The sequenced sample was PBMCs or T cells enriched from blood (not recorded which). The receptors stem from a man aged 40-50 years who had recovered from COVID-19.

The gene calls are TRBV6-5 and TRBJ1-4, with a weak D call TRBD1 (5 bases). The CDR3 extends over 15 amino acids. From germline, CDR1 is MNHEY and CDR2 SVGAGI. V shed 5 bases and J shed 4 bases, with 14 bases lying between them. The chain's CDR3 is CASSQNRLLNEKLFF. The CDR3 bases are TGTGCCAGCAGTCAAAACAGGCTTCTTAATGAAAAACTGTTTTTT.

This clone was observed a handful of times. The rearrangement uses TRBV3-1 (or the pseudogene TRBV3-2) and TRBJ2-7, with D possibly matching TRBD2 (6 bases). V was pared by 7 bases and J by 7 bases, with 11 bases between. CDR1 is LGHDT, CDR2 YNNKEL, per germline (reference sequence). This CDR3 is 11 amino acids long. The CDR3 loop reads CASTSAGEQYF. In DNA form, the CDR3 reads TGTGCCAGCACGAGTGCGGGGGAGCAGTACTTC.

This chain uses TRBV10-3 with TRBJ2-1; 10 bases fit TRBD2. The CDR3 spans 14 residues. V shed 2 bases and J 8 bases; nucleotides not matched to a gene: 3. CDR1 and CDR2 (germline): ENHRY, SYGVKD. DNA of the CDR3: TGTGCCATCAGTGAGGCTAGCGGGAGTTATGAGCAGTTCTTC. Its translation: CAISEASGSYEQFF.

The J gene is TRBJ1-3, the V gene TRBV19, with 7 bases fitting TRBD1. The CDR3 spans 16 residues. Germline CDR1 LNHDA, CDR2 SQIVND (reference sequence). Trimming took 5 bases from V and 0 from J; bases not matched to a gene: 7. CDR3 DNA sequence: TGTGCCAGTAGTGGGAAGGACAGGACCTCTGGAAACACCATATATTTT. Amino acids: CASSGKDRTSGNTIYF. Full variable domain (outside the CDR3, taken from reference TRBV19 and TRBJ1-3): DGGITQSPKYLFRKEGQNVTLSCEQNLNHDAMYWYRQDPGQGLRLIYYSQIVNDFQKGDIAEGYSVSREKKESFPLTVTSAQKNPTAFYLCASSGKDRTSGNTIYFGEGSWLTVV.

V gene TRBV28 combines with J gene TRBJ2-7; 8 bases are a match to TRBD1. Germline V gene sequence: CDR1 MDHEN, CDR2 SYDVKM. The CDR3 covers 14 residues. The trim removed 6 bases at V and 0 bases at J, leaving 4 bases unmatched. CDR3 DNA sequence: TGTGCCAGCAGGATCGGGACAGGCTCCTACGAGCAGTACTTC. Its translation is CASRIGTGSYEQYF.

The CDR3 sequence: CASKKNDRGRSEAFF. CDR3 DNA: TGTGCCAGCAAGAAGAACGACAGGGGTCGGTCTGAAGCTTTCTTT. The chain employs TRBV25-1 and TRBJ1-1; 8 bases are a match to TRBD1. There are 15 residues in the CDR3. CDR1 and CDR2 (germline): MGHDK, SYGVNS. V shed 7 bases, J shed 6 bases, and the junction held 13 bases outside the gene matches.

This clone was seen more than once but under ten times. The genes are TRBV5-4 and TRBJ1-1, with D perhaps TRBD1 (5 bases). Per the germline V gene, CDR1 is SGHNT and CDR2 is YYREEE (reference sequence). The CDR3 is 16 residues long. Trimming removed 0 bases from V and 1 base from J, with 13 bases in between. The CDR3 spells CASSLGRTGENTEAFF. The CDR3 region has the DNA TGTGCCAGCAGCTTGGGTCGTACAGGAGAGAACACTGAAGCTTTCTTT.

This clone was picked up one time. The J gene is TRBJ2-1, the V gene TRBV27; 7 nucleotides align to TRBD2. CDR1 is MNHEY, CDR2 SMNVEV, per germline (reference sequence). The V segment lost 1 base and the J segment 9 bases; nucleotides outside the gene matches: 0. The CDR3 is 12 residues long. CDR3 DNA sequence: TGTGCCAGCAGTTTATTAGCGGGTGAGCAGTTCTTC. This encodes CASSLLAGEQFF.